This TCR beta chain is drawn from a study of Ad26.COV2.S vaccination and SARS-CoV-2 variants (dated by TCRdb to the early 2020s). For context, the study as a whole: Sequencing of the TCRbeta repertoire served to evaluate the specificity and breadth of SARS-CoV-2-reactive T cell receptors following Ad26.COV2.S vaccination. A total of 32 samples were included in the TCR-sequenced set, comprising 19 Ad26.COV2.S vaccine recipients, 5 placebo recipients and 8 SARS-CoV-2 convalescent individuals. General study outcomes and caveats: After vaccination, spike-specific CD8+ and CD4+ T cell responses were reported to show substantial breadth. Comparable non-spike TCR breadth was observed between vaccine and placebo recipients, consistent with only spike being contained in the vaccine. Spike-specific TCR breadth was higher in Ad26.COV2.S recipients than in placebo recipients (P = 0.0014). The authors noted that total T cell responses may have been underestimated by the TCR breadth and depth analyses.

The intended sense of this specimen's time point label: individuals recovered from natural SARS-CoV-2 infection. TCRbeta CDR3 regions were sequenced with the immunoSEQ Assay. After extraction, genomic DNA underwent amplification by bias-controlled multiplex PCR, followed by high-throughput sequencing. The original methods were these. To quantify the absolute abundance of every unique TCRbeta CDR3 region, sequences were collapsed and filtered. T cell fraction was estimated by normalizing TCRbeta template counts to usable DNA, which was measured by amplifying reference genes present in all nucleated cells. Repertoire TCRs were annotated as SARS-CoV-2-specific by exact matching of V gene, CDR3 amino acid sequence and J gene to a known reactive TCR set. The reference SARS-CoV-2 TCR set came from MIRA and was filtered for enrichment in COVID-19-positive ImmuneCODE repertoires, removing public or cross-reactive TCRs. Drawing on the MIRA antigens, annotated TCRs were analysed further at the level of specific ORF or position within ORF. Breadth was defined as the number of annotated unique rearrangements divided by the total number of unique productive rearrangements, and depth was defined as the summed frequency of the annotated unique rearrangements. Two-sided Wilcoxon rank-sum tests were applied when comparing TCR breadth between groups. TCRdb mirrors the immuneACCESS table, restricted to in-frame sequences. Some clones are absent from its copies; in checked studies, under half trace to an unresolved V gene, and the reason for the others is unknown. For V, J and clone size, that table is used; D and trimming come from the DNA. The sample yields about 350,000 clones; 92% were counted once. The ten largest clones capture 3.9% of the sample.

According to the germline V gene, CDR1 reads SGHRS and CDR2 reads YFSETQ. The trim is 2 bases for V and 2 bases for J, with a gap of 10 bases between the germline ends. The CDR3 holds 14 amino acids from the cysteine to the phenylalanine. Just CDR3 DNA is preserved here, 42 bases in frame from base 1. Worth noting for this clone: Its binding antigen is unknown. Within one base of it there is no much larger clone, and no base qualities were kept.

This receptor was obtained from a human donor who had recovered from COVID-19. Here the chain combines TRBV5-1 and TRBJ1-1; the D gene remains uncertain. Sample: peripheral blood, taken after recovery from COVID-19. The CDR3 here reads CASSLSSKNTEAFF. The DNA reads TGCGCCAGCAGCTTATCCAGCAAAAACACTGAAGCTTTCTTT.